This entry concerns a single T cell receptor beta chain. Antigen unknown. The V end was cut by 4 bases, the J end by 4 bases, with 23 bases between. Germline CDR1 is MNHEY and CDR2 is SVGEGT. The CDR3 consists of 18 residues. This sample is part of a study of blood T cells in healthy people across ages. In the study overall: For every two T cells, template switching captured about one barcoded beta molecule.

It was with a sample-barcoded 5' primer and a J-beta primer mix that a second PCR of roughly 7 to 11 cycles was run. TCRdb recomputed calls from the 5' RACE reads with MiXCR, one row per CDR3 protein. The table lists about 970,000 distinct CDR3 sequences, roughly 51% of them singletons. Study-level findings and limits: There was a strong correlation between TCR beta diversity and naive T cell percentage. With donor CMV status unknown, expanded clonotype changes were possibly confounded.

Donors were systemically healthy Caucasian individuals from Russia aged roughly 6 to 100 years. The chain employs TRBV6-2 or TRBV6-3 and TRBJ2-1, with D perhaps assigned TRBD1 or TRBD2 (7 bases each). The receptor was derived from a woman between 55 and 75 years old in good health. Specimen: blood. DNA for the CDR3: TGTGCCAGCAGTTCACAGGGGACTCTAAGCGGGGCATACAATGAGCAGTTCTTC. Translation: CASSSQGTLSGAYNEQFF.